This T cell receptor (beta chain) was observed in a study of cytomegalovirus exposure and HLA in healthy donors. Study-wide context: Ancestry clustering placed around four fifths of 300 to 400 genotyped donors in the Caucasian-associated cluster.

Study-wide points: Earlier analysis looked at TCR beta V segments, and most were productive about 90% or about 30% of the time.

This CDR3 region has 14 residues. V lost 3 bases and J lost 4; bases outside the gene matches: 5. Looked up from germline, CDR1 is SEHNR and CDR2 is FQNEAQ (reference sequence). About this clone itself: The antigen is unknown.

PCR used 60 Vbeta primers and 13 Jbeta primers. Method: immunoSEQ multiplex PCR; TCRdb's copy keeps in-frame clones and lacks some. The sample has about 180,000 clones; just over 75% are singletons. V and J are TRBV7-9 and TRBJ2-7; 8 bases map to TRBD1. The sample taken for sequencing was PBMCs. This clonotype was obtained from a man between 18 and 29 years old in good health and CMV-seronegative. This CDR3 is CASSFAGTGYEQYF. Here the CDR3 DNA reads TGTGCCAGCAGCTTCGCCGGGACAGGTTACGAGCAGTACTTC.